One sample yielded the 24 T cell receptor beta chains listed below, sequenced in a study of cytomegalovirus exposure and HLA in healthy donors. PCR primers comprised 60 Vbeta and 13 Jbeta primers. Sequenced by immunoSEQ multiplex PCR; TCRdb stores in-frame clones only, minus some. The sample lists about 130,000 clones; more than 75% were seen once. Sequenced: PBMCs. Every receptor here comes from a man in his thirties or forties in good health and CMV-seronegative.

The chain's CDR3 is CATKTSWNEQFF. As DNA, the CDR3 is TGTGCCACCAAGACTTCCTGGAATGAGCAGTTCTTC. V gene TRBV19 combines with J gene TRBJ2-1; D is undetermined. V was shortened by 10 bases and J by 7 bases, with 14 bases between the two germline ends. This CDR3 spans 12 amino acids. Germline CDR1 is LNHDA and CDR2 is SQIVND (reference sequence).

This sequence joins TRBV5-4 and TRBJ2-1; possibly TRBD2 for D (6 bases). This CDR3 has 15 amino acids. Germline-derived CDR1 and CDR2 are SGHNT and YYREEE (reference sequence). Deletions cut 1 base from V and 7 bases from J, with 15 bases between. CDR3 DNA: TGTGCCAGCAGCTTGTCCGGGAGTGGGGCTAATGAGCAGTTCTTC. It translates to CASSLSGSGANEQFF.

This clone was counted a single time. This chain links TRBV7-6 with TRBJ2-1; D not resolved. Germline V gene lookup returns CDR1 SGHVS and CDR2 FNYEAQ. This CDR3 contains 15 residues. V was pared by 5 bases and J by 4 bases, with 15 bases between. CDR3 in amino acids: CASSLSSRFYNEQFF. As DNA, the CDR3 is TGTGCCAGCAGCCTTAGTTCTAGGTTTTACAATGAGCAGTTCTTC.

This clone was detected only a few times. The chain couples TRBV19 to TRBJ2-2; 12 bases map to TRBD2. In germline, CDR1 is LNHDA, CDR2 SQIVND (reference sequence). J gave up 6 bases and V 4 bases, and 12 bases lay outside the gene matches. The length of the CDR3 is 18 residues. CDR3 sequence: CASSTRLAGVRSAGELFF. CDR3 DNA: TGTGCCAGTAGTACCCGACTAGCGGGAGTACGGAGTGCCGGGGAGCTGTTTTTT. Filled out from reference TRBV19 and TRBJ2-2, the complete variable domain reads DGGITQSPKYLFRKEGQNVTLSCEQNLNHDAMYWYRQDPGQGLRLIYYSQIVNDFQKGDIAEGYSVSREKKESFPLTVTSAQKNPTAFYLCASSTRLAGVRSAGELFFGEGSRLTVL.

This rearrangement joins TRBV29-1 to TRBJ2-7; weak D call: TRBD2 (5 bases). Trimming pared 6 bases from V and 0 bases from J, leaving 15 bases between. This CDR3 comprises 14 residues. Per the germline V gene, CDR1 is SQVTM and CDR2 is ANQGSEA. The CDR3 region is CSVGKEVYSYEQYF. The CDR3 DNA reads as TGCAGCGTGGGCAAGGAGGTCTACTCCTACGAGCAGTACTTC.

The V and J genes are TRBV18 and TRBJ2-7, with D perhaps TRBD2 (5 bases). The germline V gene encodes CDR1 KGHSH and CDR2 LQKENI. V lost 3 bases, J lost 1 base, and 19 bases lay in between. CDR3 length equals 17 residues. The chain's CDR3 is CASSPLGGPSPSYEQYF. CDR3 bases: TGTGCCAGCTCACCCTTGGGCGGGCCATCGCCTTCCTACGAGCAGTACTTC. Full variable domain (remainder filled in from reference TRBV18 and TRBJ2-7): NAGVMQNPRHLVRRRGQEARLRCSPMKGHSHVYWYRQLPEEGLKFMVYLQKENIIDESGMPKERFSAEFPKEGPSILRIQQVVRGDSAAYFCASSPLGGPSPSYEQYFGPGTRLTVT.

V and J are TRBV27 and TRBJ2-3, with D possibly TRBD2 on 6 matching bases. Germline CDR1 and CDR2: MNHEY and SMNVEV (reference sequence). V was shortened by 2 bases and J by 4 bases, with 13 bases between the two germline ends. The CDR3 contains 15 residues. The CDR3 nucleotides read TGTGCCAGCAGTTTAAATTACCCGGGGGCAGATACGCAGTATTTT. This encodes CASSLNYPGADTQYF.

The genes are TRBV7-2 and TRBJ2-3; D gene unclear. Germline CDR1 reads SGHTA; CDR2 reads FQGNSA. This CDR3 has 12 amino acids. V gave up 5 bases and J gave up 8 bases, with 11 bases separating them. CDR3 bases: TGTGCCAGCAGCCCCTACCGCGGTACGCAGTATTTT. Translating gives CASSPYRGTQYF.

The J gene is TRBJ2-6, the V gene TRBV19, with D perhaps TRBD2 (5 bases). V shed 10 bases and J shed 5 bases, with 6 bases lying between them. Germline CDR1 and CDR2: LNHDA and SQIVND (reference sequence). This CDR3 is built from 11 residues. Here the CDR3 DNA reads TGTGCCACCGGGAGGGCCAACGTCCTGACTTTC. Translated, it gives CATGRANVLTF.

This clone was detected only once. For the CDR3, the DNA is TGTGCCAGCAGCTACAGGGGGCGAGGCACTGAAGCTTTCTTT. The encoded protein is CASSYRGRGTEAFF. The chain combines TRBV7-8 with TRBJ1-1; 9 nucleotides align to TRBD1. V trimming: 4 bases; J trimming: 4 bases; junction bases outside the gene matches: 4. Germline V gene lookup returns CDR1 SGHVS and CDR2 FQNEAQ. The CDR3 contains 14 residues. The full variable domain, in which reference TRBV7-8 and TRBJ1-1 provide the parts outside the CDR3, is GAGVSQSPRYKVAKRGQDVALRCDPISGHVSLFWYQQALGQGPEFLTYFQNEAQLDKSGLPSDRFFAERPEGSVSTLKIQRTQQEDSAVYLCASSYRGRGTEAFFGQGTRLTVV.

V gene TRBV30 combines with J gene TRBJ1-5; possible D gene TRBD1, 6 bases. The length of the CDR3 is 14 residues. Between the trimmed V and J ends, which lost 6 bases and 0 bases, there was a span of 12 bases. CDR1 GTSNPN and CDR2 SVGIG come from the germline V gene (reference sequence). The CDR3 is CACSRTASNQPQHF. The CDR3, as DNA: TGTGCCTGTTCTCGGACAGCTAGCAATCAGCCCCAGCATTTT.

CDR3 nucleotides: TGTGCCAGCAGTTACTCGGAGGGGAGGAACACCATATATTTT. Translating it yields CASSYSEGRNTIYF. The chain carries TRBV6-6 and TRBJ1-3, with D possibly TRBD1 on 5 matching bases. Germline loops: CDR1 MNHNY, CDR2 SVGAGI (reference sequence). This CDR3 has 14 residues. Trimming pared 0 bases from V and 7 bases from J, leaving 10 bases between.

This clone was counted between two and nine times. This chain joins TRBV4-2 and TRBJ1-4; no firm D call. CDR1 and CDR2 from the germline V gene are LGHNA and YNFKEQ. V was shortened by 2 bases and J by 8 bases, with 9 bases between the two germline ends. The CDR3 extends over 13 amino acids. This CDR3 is CASSQSEWEKLFF. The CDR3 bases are TGTGCCAGCAGCCAAAGTGAGTGGGAAAAACTGTTTTTT.

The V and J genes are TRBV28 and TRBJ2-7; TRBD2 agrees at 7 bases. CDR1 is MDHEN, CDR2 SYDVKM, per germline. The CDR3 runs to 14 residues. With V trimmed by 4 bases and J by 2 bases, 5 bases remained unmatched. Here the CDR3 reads CASSSGTNTYEQYF. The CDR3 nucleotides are TGTGCCAGCAGTTCCGGGACTAACACCTACGAGCAGTACTTC.

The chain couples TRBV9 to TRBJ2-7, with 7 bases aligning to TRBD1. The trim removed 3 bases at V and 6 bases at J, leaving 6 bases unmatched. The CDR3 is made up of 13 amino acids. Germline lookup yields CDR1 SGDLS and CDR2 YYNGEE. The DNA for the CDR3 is TGTGCCAGCAGCGCCGGGACAGAGGTCGAGCAGTACTTC. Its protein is CASSAGTEVEQYF.

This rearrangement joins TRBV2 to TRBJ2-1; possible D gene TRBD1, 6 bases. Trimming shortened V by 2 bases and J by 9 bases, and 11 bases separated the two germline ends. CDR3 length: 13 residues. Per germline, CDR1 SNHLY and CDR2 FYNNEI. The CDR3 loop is CASSENRAGEQFF. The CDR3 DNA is TGTGCCAGCAGTGAAAACAGGGCGGGTGAGCAGTTCTTC.

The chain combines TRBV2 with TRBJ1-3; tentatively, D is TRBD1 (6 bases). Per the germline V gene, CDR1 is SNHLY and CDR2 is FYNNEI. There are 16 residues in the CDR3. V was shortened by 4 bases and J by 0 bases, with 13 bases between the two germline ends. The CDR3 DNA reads TGTGCCAGCAGTGTTGACAGGCGACCCTCTGGAAACACCATATATTTT. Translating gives CASSVDRRPSGNTIYF.

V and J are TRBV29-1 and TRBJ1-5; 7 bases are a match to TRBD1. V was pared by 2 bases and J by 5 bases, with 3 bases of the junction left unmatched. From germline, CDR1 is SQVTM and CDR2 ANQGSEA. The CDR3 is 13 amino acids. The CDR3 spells CSVEQGGDQPQHF. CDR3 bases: TGCAGCGTTGAACAGGGGGGTGATCAGCCCCAGCATTTT.

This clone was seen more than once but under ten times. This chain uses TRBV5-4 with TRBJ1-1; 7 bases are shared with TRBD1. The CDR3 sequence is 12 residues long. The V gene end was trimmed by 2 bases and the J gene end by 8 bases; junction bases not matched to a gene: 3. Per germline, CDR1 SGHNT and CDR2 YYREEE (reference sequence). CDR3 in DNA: TGTGCCAGCAGCTTTACAGGGGAGGAAGCTTTCTTT. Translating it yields CASSFTGEEAFF.

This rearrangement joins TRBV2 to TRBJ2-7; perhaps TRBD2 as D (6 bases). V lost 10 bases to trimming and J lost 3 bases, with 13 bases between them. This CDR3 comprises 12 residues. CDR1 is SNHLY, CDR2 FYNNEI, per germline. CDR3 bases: TGTGCCAATCGGGAGCCCAGCTACGAGCAGTACTTC. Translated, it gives CANREPSYEQYF.

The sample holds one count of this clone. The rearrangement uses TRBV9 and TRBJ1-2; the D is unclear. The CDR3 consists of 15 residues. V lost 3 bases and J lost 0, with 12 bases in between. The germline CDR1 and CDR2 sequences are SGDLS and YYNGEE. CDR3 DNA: TGTGCCAGCAGCGAGACGACGCGGCCTAACTATGGCTACACCTTC. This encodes CASSETTRPNYGYTF.

DNA for the CDR3: TGTGCCAGCAGCGTATCTGGCGGGAGTCCAAACACCGGGGAGCTGTTTTTT. Its translation is CASSVSGGSPNTGELFF. The rearrangement joins TRBV9 to TRBJ2-2, with 7 bases aligning to TRBD2. This CDR3 comprises 17 residues. Per germline, CDR1 SGDLS and CDR2 YYNGEE. The ends lost 1 base at V and 2 bases at J; junction bases unmatched: 8.

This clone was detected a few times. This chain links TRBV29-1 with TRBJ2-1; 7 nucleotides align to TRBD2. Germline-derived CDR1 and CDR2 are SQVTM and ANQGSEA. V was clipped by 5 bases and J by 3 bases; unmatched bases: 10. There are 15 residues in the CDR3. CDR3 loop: CSVNDRTRFYNEQFF. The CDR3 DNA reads TGCAGCGTTAACGACCGGACTAGATTCTACAATGAGCAGTTCTTC.

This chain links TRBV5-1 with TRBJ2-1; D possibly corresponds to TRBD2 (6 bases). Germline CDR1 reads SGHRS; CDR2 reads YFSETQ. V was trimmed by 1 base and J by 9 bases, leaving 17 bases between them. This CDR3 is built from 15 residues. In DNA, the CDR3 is TGCGCCAGCAGCTTGTTGACGGGAGAAGACGGTGAGCAGTTCTTC. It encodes CASSLLTGEDGEQFF.